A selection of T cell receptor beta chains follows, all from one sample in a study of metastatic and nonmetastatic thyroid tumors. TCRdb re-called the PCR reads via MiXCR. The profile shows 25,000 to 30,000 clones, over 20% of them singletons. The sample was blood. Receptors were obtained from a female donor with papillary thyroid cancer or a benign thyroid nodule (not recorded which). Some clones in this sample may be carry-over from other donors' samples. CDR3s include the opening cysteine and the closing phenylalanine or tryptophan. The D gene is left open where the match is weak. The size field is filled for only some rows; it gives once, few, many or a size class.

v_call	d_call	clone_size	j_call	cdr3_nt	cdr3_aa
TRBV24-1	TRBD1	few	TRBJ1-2	TGTTCCACCAGTTATTGGGCCGGGTTGGGACAGTATGGCTACACCTTC	CSTSYWAGLGQYGYTF
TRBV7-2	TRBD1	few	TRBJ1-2	TGTGCCAGCAGCCTGGGACAGGTTTGTTTC	CASSLGQVCF
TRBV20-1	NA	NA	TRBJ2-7	TGCAGTGCGAAGACCGACAGGGAGGTCGAGCAGTACTTC	CSAKTDREVEQYF
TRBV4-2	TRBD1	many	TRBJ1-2	TGTGCCAGCAGCCAACTCTCGGACAGGGCCTATGGCTACACCTTC	CASSQLSDRAYGYTF
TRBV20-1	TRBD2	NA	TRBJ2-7	TGCAGTGCATCCCGACTAGCGGGAGGCACCCCCCCCGAGCAGTACTTC	CSASRLAGGTPPEQYF
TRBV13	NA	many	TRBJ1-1	TGTGCCACCCAGCGCGGGAAAGTTGTCACTGAAGCTTTCTTT	CATQRGKVVTEAFF
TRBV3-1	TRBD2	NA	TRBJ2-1	TGTGCCAGCAGCCAAGATCACGGACTAGCGGGAGAGCAGTTCTTC	CASSQDHGLAGEQFF
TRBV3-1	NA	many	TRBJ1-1	TGTGCCAGCAGCAACGACAGGACAGAAGCTTTGAACACTGAAGCTTTCTTT	CASSNDRTEALNTEAFF
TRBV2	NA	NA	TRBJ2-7	TGTGCCAGCAAAGGAACGGGTGGGGCCTACGAGCAGTACTTC	CASKGTGGAYEQYF
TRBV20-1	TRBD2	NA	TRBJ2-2	TGCAGTGCTAGAAATGAGCTAGCGGGTAACACCGGGGAGCTGTTTTTT	CSARNELAGNTGELFF
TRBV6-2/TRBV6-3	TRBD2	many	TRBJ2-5	TGTGCCAGCAGTTACGGAGGACTAGCGGAAGAGACCCAGTACTTC	CASSYGGLAEETQYF
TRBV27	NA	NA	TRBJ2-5	TGTGCCAGCAGGTCAGGGTTCCAAGAGACCCAGTACTTC	CASRSGFQETQYF
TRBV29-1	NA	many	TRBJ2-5	TGCAGCGTAGCTACGGTGGTGACAGTCAAAGAGACCCAGTACTTC	CSVATVVTVKETQYF
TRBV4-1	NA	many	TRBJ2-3	TGCGCCAGCAGCCTAAGGACTACGGGCACAGATACGCAGTATTTT	CASSLRTTGTDTQYF
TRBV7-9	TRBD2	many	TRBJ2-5	TGTGCCAGCAGCGGAACGGCTCTAGCGGGAGGACCCGCAGAGACCCAGTACTTC	CASSGTALAGGPAETQYF
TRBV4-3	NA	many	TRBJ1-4	TGCGCCAGCAGCCATGTCCACCGTGAAAAACTGTTTTTT	CASSHVHREKLFF
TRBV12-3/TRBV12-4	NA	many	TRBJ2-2	TGTGCCAGCAGTTTATCCGGGGAGCTGTTTTTT	CASSLSGELFF
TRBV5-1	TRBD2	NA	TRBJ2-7	TGCGCCAGCAGCTTGGTTGGGACTACCCTACCGGGGGGGCAGTACTTC	CASSLVGTTLPGGQYF
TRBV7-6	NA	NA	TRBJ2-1	TGTGCCAGCAGCCTCACGACCGGGGTCTCCTACAATGAGCAGTTCTTC	CASSLTTGVSYNEQFF
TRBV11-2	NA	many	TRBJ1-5	TGTGCCAGCAGCTTATTAGGGGGGCAGGACCTCAATCAGCCCCAGCATTTT	CASSLLGGQDLNQPQHF
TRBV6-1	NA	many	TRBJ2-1	TGTGCCAGCAGGATGGTAAATGAGCAGTTCTTC	CASRMVNEQFF
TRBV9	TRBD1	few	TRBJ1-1	TGTGCCAGCAGCATCGGGACAGGGGTTGAAGCTTTCTTT	CASSIGTGVEAFF
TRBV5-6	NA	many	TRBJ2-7	TGTGCCAGCAACCGCCAGGGGAAACAATACGAGCAGTACTTC	CASNRQGKQYEQYF
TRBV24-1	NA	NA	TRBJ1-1	TGTGCCACCAGTGGTAACACCAACACTGAAGCTTTCTTT	CATSGNTNTEAFF
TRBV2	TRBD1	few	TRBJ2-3	TGTGCCAGCTCGAAAGGGGGCCCGAGCACAGATACGCAGTATTTT	CASSKGGPSTDTQYF
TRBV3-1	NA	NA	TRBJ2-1	TGTGCCAACAGCCCCACTAGCAGGGGCAATGAGCAGTTCTTC	CANSPTSRGNEQFF
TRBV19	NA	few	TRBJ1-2	TGTGCCAGTAGTATAACAGGTAGGTATGGCTACACCTTC	CASSITGRYGYTF
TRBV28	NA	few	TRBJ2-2	TGTGCCAGCAGCCCCCCGCCGCGGTTGAACACCGGGGAGCTGTTTTTT	CASSPPPRLNTGELFF
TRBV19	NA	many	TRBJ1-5	TGTGCCAGTAATGTTGGATGGGGTCAGCCCCAGCATTTT	CASNVGWGQPQHF
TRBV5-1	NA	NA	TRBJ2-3	TGCGCCAGCAGCGCGGGACAGCCCGCAGATACGCAGTATTTT	CASSAGQPADTQYF
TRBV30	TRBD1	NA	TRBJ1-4	TGTGCCTGGAGCGAAGACAGGGGAGCTAATGAAAAACTGTTTTTT	CAWSEDRGANEKLFF
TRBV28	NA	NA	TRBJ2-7	TGTGCCAGCATCCCACCGGGACGCGCCGAGCAGTACTTC	CASIPPGRAEQYF
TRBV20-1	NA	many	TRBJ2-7	TGCAGTGCTAGAGATCCGACAACCAACTACGAGCAGTACTTC	CSARDPTTNYEQYF
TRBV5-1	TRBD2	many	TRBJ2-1	TGCGCCAGCAGCTTGGAAGGCGTTATGGGACTAGCGACAGATGAGCAGTTCTTC	CASSLEGVMGLATDEQFF
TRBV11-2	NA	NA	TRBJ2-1	TGTGCCATCAGCTCCAGGGGCCCTCAAAATGAGCAGCTCTTC	CAISSRGPQNEQLF
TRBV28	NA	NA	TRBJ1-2	TGTGCCAGCAGGGACTCTAACTATGGCTACACCTTC	CASRDSNYGYTF
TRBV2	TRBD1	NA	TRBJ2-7	TGTGCCAGCAGTGGGGGGACAGGGACTACCTACGAGCAGTACTTC	CASSGGTGTTYEQYF
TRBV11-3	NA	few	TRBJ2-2	TGTGCCAGCAGCTTAGTCGGGCCCGGGGAGCTGTTTTTT	CASSLVGPGELFF
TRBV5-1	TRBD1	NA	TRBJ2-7	TGCGCCAGCAGCTTAACGGGACAGGGGCCGTACGAGCAGTACTTC	CASSLTGQGPYEQYF
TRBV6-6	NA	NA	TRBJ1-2	TGTGCCAGCAGTTACGTTGTTGGGCAGGGGATAGGAGGTGGCTACACCTTC	CASSYVVGQGIGGGYTF
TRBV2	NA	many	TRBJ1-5	TGTGCCAGCAGTGTGGGGTACGATCAGCCCCAGCATTTT	CASSVGYDQPQHF
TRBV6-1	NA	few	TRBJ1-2	TGTGACAGCAGCCACCCGGAATACTATGGCTACACCTTC	CDSSHPEYYGYTF
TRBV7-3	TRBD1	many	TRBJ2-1	TGTGCCAGCAGCCCCCGGACAGGGGTTTCCTACAATGAGCAGTTCTTC	CASSPRTGVSYNEQFF
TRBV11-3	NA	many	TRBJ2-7	TGTGCCAGCAGCTCAGACAGCAACGAGCAGTACTTC	CASSSDSNEQYF
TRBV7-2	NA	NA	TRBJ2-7	TGTGCCAGCAGCTTAGGGGCCTTCTTCTACGAGCAGTACTTC	CASSLGAFFYEQYF
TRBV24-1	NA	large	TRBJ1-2	TGTGCCACCAGTGTGAGAGGGACACCTTTGTTTCTTGACTATGGCTACACCTTC	CATSVRGTPLFLDYGYTF
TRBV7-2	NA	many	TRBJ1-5	TGTGCCAGCAGCTTAGCGCAGGATCAGCCCCAGCATTTT	CASSLAQDQPQHF
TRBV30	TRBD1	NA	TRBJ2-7	TGTGCCTGGAGCTTTTGGGGACAGGTAAATTACGAGCAGTACTTC	CAWSFWGQVNYEQYF
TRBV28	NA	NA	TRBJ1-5	TGTGCCAGCAGTTTACCCGATTTGCCCCAGCATTTT	CASSLPDLPQHF
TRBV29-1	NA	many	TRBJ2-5	TGCAGCGCCGCGGGCGGCCAAGAGACCCAGTACTTC	CSAAGGQETQYF